Below are 6 T cell receptor beta chains sequenced from a single sample in a study of cytomegalovirus exposure and HLA in healthy donors. Generated by immunoSEQ multiplex PCR, the TCRdb table keeps only in-frame clones and is missing some. The table lists 82,000 or so clones, 85% to 95% of them singletons. What was sequenced was PBMCs. The source is a woman aged 18 to 35 in good health and CMV-seronegative.

V and J are TRBV12-1 and TRBJ1-2; the table's TRBD1 call for D was not verified on the DNA. TRBV12-1 is a listed pseudogene. The CDR3 spans 14 residues. CDR3 DNA sequence: TGTGCCAGCAGCTTTGCGGCTCGCCCCTATGGCTACACCTTC. Its translation is CASSFAARPYGYTF.

The V and J genes are TRBV28 and TRBJ2-3; no clear D. This CDR3 region has 13 residues. Trimming cost V 5 bases and J 4 bases, with 10 bases left between them. Germline CDR1 is MDHEN and CDR2 is SYDVKM. The CDR3 DNA sequence: TGTGCCAGCAGTCCTCCCCAGGCAGATACGCAGTATTTT. This sequence encodes CASSPPQADTQYF.

This chain links TRBV2 with TRBJ1-1, with D possibly matching TRBD1 (5 bases). Germline V lookup: CDR1 SNHLY, CDR2 FYNNEI. The CDR3 is 14 residues long. Trimming removed 6 bases from V and 3 bases from J, with 14 bases in between. CDR3 amino acids: CASRGRPRDTEAFF. In DNA form, the CDR3 reads TGTGCCAGCAGGGGCCGTCCCAGGGACACTGAAGCTTTCTTT.

V is TRBV28 and J is TRBJ1-2; D uncertain. V lost 3 bases and J lost 2, with 7 bases in between. The CDR3 has 13 amino acids. Per germline, CDR1 MDHEN and CDR2 SYDVKM. The CDR3 DNA reads TGTGCCAGCAGTTTCGGGTCCAACTATGGCTACACCTTC. This codes for CASSFGSNYGYTF.

This clone appeared once. The chain couples TRBV2 to TRBJ1-1; D not resolved. CDR1 and CDR2 from the germline V gene are SNHLY and FYNNEI. V dropped 8 bases and J dropped 8 bases, with 18 bases sitting between them. The CDR3 is made up of 13 amino acids. CDR3 loop: CASQPGEGSEAFF. The CDR3 nucleotides are TGTGCCAGCCAACCCGGGGAAGGTTCCGAAGCTTTCTTT.

The CDR3 region has the DNA TGTGCCAGCAGTTTTCAAGGACTAGCGGTTCGTGAGCAGTTCTTC. Translation: CASSFQGLAVREQFF. The genes are TRBV28 and TRBJ2-1; 10 nucleotides align to TRBD2. After removal of 3 bases from V and 9 bases from J, the junction contained 8 bases not matched to a gene. This CDR3 has 15 amino acids. Germline assignment: CDR1 MDHEN and CDR2 SYDVKM.